A selection of T cell receptor beta chains follows, all from one sample in a study of T-cell memory formation after mild COVID-19. TCRdb recomputed calls from the 5' RACE reads with MiXCR, one row per CDR3 protein. The sample carries 150,000 to 200,000 distinct CDR3 sequences, around a tenth recorded once. Source material: PBMCs or a T cell subset sorted from them (not recorded which). These receptors came from a man younger than 35 who had mild COVID-19 (a few samples of this study predate the infection). Cell type and time point are not known. The CDR3 runs from the conserved cysteine through the conserved F or W. The D gene is left open where the match is weak. Rows give clone size only sometimes, using once, few, many, or a class for an expanded clone.

d_call: -; j_call: TRBJ2-3; clone_size: -; v_call: TRBV29-1; cdr3_aa: CSVEGLGSTDTQYF; cdr3_nt: TGCAGCGTTGAGGGTTTGGGTAGTACAGATACGCAGTATTTT
d_call: -; j_call: TRBJ2-2; clone_size: few; v_call: TRBV12-3/TRBV12-4; cdr3_aa: CASSPRAGELFF; cdr3_nt: TGTGCCAGCAGCCCGAGGGCCGGGGAGCTGTTTTTT
d_call: -; j_call: TRBJ2-1; clone_size: few; v_call: TRBV6-5; cdr3_aa: CASSYQGSREQFF; cdr3_nt: TGTGCCAGCAGTTACCAAGGTAGCCGGGAGCAGTTCTTC
d_call: -; j_call: TRBJ2-2; clone_size: -; v_call: TRBV5-1; cdr3_aa: CASSGNSGMGTGELFF; cdr3_nt: TGCGCCAGCAGCGGAAATAGCGGTATGGGAACCGGGGAGCTGTTTTTT
d_call: TRBD2; j_call: TRBJ2-7; clone_size: -; v_call: TRBV12-3/TRBV12-4; cdr3_aa: CASSLGLAGGDEQYF; cdr3_nt: TGTGCCAGCAGTTTAGGGCTGGCGGGGGGCGACGAGCAGTACTTC
d_call: -; j_call: TRBJ1-1; clone_size: -; v_call: TRBV11-2; cdr3_aa: CASSQDLGPQSEAFF; cdr3_nt: TGTGCCAGCAGTCAAGATTTAGGTCCACAGTCTGAAGCTTTCTTT
d_call: -; j_call: TRBJ2-4; clone_size: few; v_call: TRBV4-1; cdr3_aa: CASSREFLTKNIQYF; cdr3_nt: TGCGCCAGCAGTCGGGAGTTTCTAACCAAAAACATTCAGTACTTC
d_call: -; j_call: TRBJ1-6; clone_size: few; v_call: TRBV12-3/TRBV12-4; cdr3_aa: CASSRQSSYNSPLHF; cdr3_nt: TGTGCCAGCAGTCGACAAAGCTCCTATAATTCACCCCTCCACTTT
d_call: -; j_call: TRBJ1-5; clone_size: few; v_call: TRBV19; cdr3_aa: CASSPTVYSNQPQHF; cdr3_nt: TGTGCCAGTAGTCCGACGGTATATAGCAATCAGCCCCAGCATTTT
d_call: -; j_call: TRBJ2-2; clone_size: -; v_call: TRBV7-8; cdr3_aa: CASSLSRLNTGELFF; cdr3_nt: TGTGCCAGCAGCTTAAGCCGACTCAACACCGGGGAGCTGTTTTTT
d_call: TRBD1; j_call: TRBJ2-5; clone_size: -; v_call: TRBV20-1; cdr3_aa: CSASGQGKETQYF; cdr3_nt: TGCAGTGCTAGCGGACAGGGAAAAGAGACCCAGTACTTC
d_call: TRBD1; j_call: TRBJ2-7; clone_size: many; v_call: TRBV12-3/TRBV12-4; cdr3_aa: CASSPRTGEGREQYF; cdr3_nt: TGTGCCAGCAGTCCGAGGACAGGGGAGGGACGCGAGCAGTACTTC
d_call: -; j_call: TRBJ1-5; clone_size: many; v_call: TRBV4-1; cdr3_aa: CASSQEARQGSNQPQHF; cdr3_nt: TGCGCCAGCAGTCAGGAGGCCCGCCAGGGAAGCAATCAGCCCCAGCATTTT
d_call: -; j_call: TRBJ1-1; clone_size: -; v_call: TRBV7-2; cdr3_aa: CASSLDGDSTEAFF; cdr3_nt: TGTGCCAGCAGCTTAGACGGGGATTCGACTGAAGCTTTCTTT
d_call: TRBD2; j_call: TRBJ2-1; clone_size: -; v_call: TRBV4-2; cdr3_aa: CASSQERGVDNEQFF; cdr3_nt: TGTGCCAGCAGCCAGGAGCGGGGGGTCGACAATGAGCAGTTCTTC
d_call: TRBD2; j_call: TRBJ2-1; clone_size: -; v_call: TRBV5-1; cdr3_aa: CASSPSGGTVEQFF; cdr3_nt: TGCGCCAGCAGCCCTAGCGGGGGGACAGTTGAGCAGTTCTTC
d_call: -; j_call: TRBJ1-2; clone_size: few; v_call: TRBV4-3; cdr3_aa: CASSQEVRGGYTF; cdr3_nt: TGCGCCAGCAGCCAAGAGGTTCGCGGTGGCTACACCTTC
d_call: -; j_call: TRBJ2-3; clone_size: few; v_call: TRBV5-1; cdr3_aa: CASSAIRGDASTDTQYF; cdr3_nt: TGCGCCAGCAGCGCGATTAGGGGGGATGCTAGCACAGATACGCAGTATTTT
d_call: TRBD1; j_call: TRBJ2-5; clone_size: -; v_call: TRBV6-5; cdr3_aa: CASKGTGRETQYF; cdr3_nt: TGTGCCAGCAAAGGGACAGGGAGGGAGACCCAGTACTTC
d_call: -; j_call: TRBJ1-6; clone_size: few; v_call: TRBV2; cdr3_aa: CASSADRTGSPLHF; cdr3_nt: TGTGCCAGCAGTGCCGACAGGACTGGGTCACCCCTCCACTTT
d_call: -; j_call: TRBJ2-3; clone_size: -; v_call: TRBV7-2; cdr3_aa: CASSSLGHLQSDTQYF; cdr3_nt: TGTGCCAGCAGCTCCCTGGGACACCTGCAATCAGATACGCAGTATTTT
d_call: TRBD2; j_call: TRBJ2-1; clone_size: many; v_call: TRBV7-2; cdr3_aa: CASSQTSGGADEQFF; cdr3_nt: TGTGCCAGCAGCCAGACTAGCGGGGGGGCGGATGAGCAGTTCTTC
d_call: -; j_call: TRBJ1-1; clone_size: -; v_call: TRBV12-3/TRBV12-4; cdr3_aa: CASSLGGFSEAFF; cdr3_nt: TGTGCCAGCAGTCTGGGGGGGTTTTCTGAAGCTTTCTTT
d_call: TRBD1; j_call: TRBJ2-7; clone_size: -; v_call: TRBV6-5; cdr3_aa: CASSGRDRVVHEQYF; cdr3_nt: TGTGCCAGCAGTGGCCGGGACAGGGTGGTCCACGAGCAGTACTTC
d_call: TRBD2; j_call: TRBJ2-5; clone_size: few; v_call: TRBV11-2; cdr3_aa: CASSSSSGAETQYF; cdr3_nt: TGTGCCAGCAGCTCCTCTAGCGGGGCAGAGACCCAGTACTTC
d_call: -; j_call: TRBJ2-3; clone_size: many; v_call: TRBV12-3/TRBV12-4; cdr3_aa: CASSFRVPDTQYF; cdr3_nt: TGTGCCAGCAGTTTTAGGGTTCCAGATACGCAGTATTTT
d_call: -; j_call: TRBJ2-7; clone_size: few; v_call: TRBV25-1; cdr3_aa: CASSGGVHHEQYF; cdr3_nt: TGTGCCAGCAGTGGGGGGGTACACCACGAGCAGTACTTC
d_call: TRBD1; j_call: TRBJ1-5; clone_size: many; v_call: TRBV4-2; cdr3_aa: CASSQLDQGTGGDPQHF; cdr3_nt: TGTGCCAGCAGCCAACTCGATCAGGGGACAGGGGGTGACCCCCAGCATTTT
d_call: TRBD1; j_call: TRBJ2-3; clone_size: few; v_call: TRBV4-3; cdr3_aa: CASSLQGTGGFTDTQYF; cdr3_nt: TGCGCCAGCAGCCTACAGGGGACAGGGGGTTTCACAGATACGCAGTATTTT
d_call: TRBD1; j_call: TRBJ1-2; clone_size: few; v_call: TRBV7-2; cdr3_aa: CASSLERGLNYGYTF; cdr3_nt: TGTGCCAGCAGCTTAGAGAGGGGGCTTAACTATGGCTACACCTTC
d_call: TRBD1; j_call: TRBJ1-4; clone_size: -; v_call: TRBV7-2; cdr3_aa: CASSFKGRTGTNEKLFF; cdr3_nt: TGTGCCAGCAGCTTCAAAGGGCGGACAGGGACTAATGAAAAACTGTTTTTT
d_call: -; j_call: TRBJ1-6; clone_size: few; v_call: TRBV2; cdr3_aa: CASRPFGTSPLHF; cdr3_nt: TGTGCCAGCAGACCCTTTGGGACTTCACCCCTCCACTTT
d_call: -; j_call: TRBJ2-5; clone_size: many; v_call: TRBV7-2; cdr3_aa: CASSTRQYEETQYF; cdr3_nt: TGTGCCAGCAGCACCCGACAGTACGAAGAGACCCAGTACTTC
d_call: TRBD2; j_call: TRBJ2-7; clone_size: -; v_call: TRBV20-1; cdr3_aa: CSADGTRSREQYF; cdr3_nt: TGCAGTGCTGACGGGACTAGATCGCGCGAGCAGTACTTC
d_call: -; j_call: TRBJ1-5; clone_size: -; v_call: TRBV30; cdr3_aa: CAWSGGNQPQHF; cdr3_nt: TGTGCCTGGAGTGGAGGGAACCAGCCCCAGCATTTT
d_call: -; j_call: TRBJ2-2; clone_size: -; v_call: TRBV7-2; cdr3_aa: CASSLQGPLLTGELFF; cdr3_nt: TGTGCCAGCAGCTTACAGGGACCGCTCTTAACCGGGGAGCTGTTTTTT
d_call: -; j_call: TRBJ1-1; clone_size: few; v_call: TRBV5-5; cdr3_aa: CASTIQGVSTEAFF; cdr3_nt: TGTGCCAGCACGATACAGGGAGTTAGCACTGAAGCTTTCTTT